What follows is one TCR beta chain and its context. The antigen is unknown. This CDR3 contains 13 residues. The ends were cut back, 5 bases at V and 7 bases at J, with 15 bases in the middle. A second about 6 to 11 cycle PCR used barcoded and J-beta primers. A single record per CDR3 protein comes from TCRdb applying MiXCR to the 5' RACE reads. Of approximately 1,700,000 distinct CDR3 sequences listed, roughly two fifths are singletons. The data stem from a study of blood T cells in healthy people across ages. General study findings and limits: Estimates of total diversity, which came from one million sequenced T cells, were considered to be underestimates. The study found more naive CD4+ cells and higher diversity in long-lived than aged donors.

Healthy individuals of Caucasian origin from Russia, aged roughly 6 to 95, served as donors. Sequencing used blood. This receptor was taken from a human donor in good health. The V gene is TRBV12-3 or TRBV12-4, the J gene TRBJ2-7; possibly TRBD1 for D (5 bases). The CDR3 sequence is CASSRQLSNEQYF. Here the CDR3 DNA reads TGTGCCAGCAGTCGACAGCTCTCTAATGAGCAGTACTTC.